A single sample gave rise to the 23 T cell receptor beta chains below, sequenced in a study of cytomegalovirus exposure and HLA in healthy donors. PCR amplification relied on 60 Vbeta primers (plus 13 Jbeta primers). The protocol was immunoSEQ multiplex PCR, while the TCRdb copy is restricted to in-frame clones and leaves out a portion. Of under 150,000 clones listed, 70% to 90% are singletons. The sample comprised PBMCs. The receptor source for this set is a woman in her forties in good health and CMV-seropositive.

The J gene is TRBJ2-5, the V gene TRBV19; D unclear. The J call may be wrong; the DNA end is better matched by TRBJ2-7. CDR3 length: 14 residues. The V gene's germline CDR1 is LNHDA and CDR2 SQIVND (reference sequence). For the CDR3, the DNA is TGTGCCAGTAGTCCCCGGATAGCTACCTACGAGCAGTACTTC. Translated, it gives CASSPRIATYEQYF.

V usage is TRBV5-1 and J usage is TRBJ2-7; D is possibly TRBD2 (6 bases). The germline CDR1 and CDR2 sequences are SGHRS and YFSETQ. V gave up 0 bases and J gave up 3 bases, with 7 bases separating them. The CDR3 contains 13 residues. The CDR3 region has the DNA TGCGCCAGCAGCTTGGGGACTAACTACGAGCAGTACTTC. Translation: CASSLGTNYEQYF.

The rearrangement joins TRBV7-9 to TRBJ1-2; D might be TRBD1 (6 bases). Germline V gene data show CDR1 as SEHNR and CDR2 as FQNEAQ (reference sequence). V lost 4 bases and J lost 1, with 16 bases in between. The CDR3 contains 16 residues. The CDR3 is CASSYIFRGFNYGYTF. DNA for the CDR3: TGTGCCAGCAGCTATATTTTCAGGGGCTTTAACTATGGCTACACCTTC.

V and J are TRBV7-9 and TRBJ1-4; TRBD1 agrees at 9 bases. Germline V CDR1 and CDR2: SEHNR, FQNEAQ (reference sequence). V trimming: 5 bases; J trimming: 8 bases; junction bases outside the gene matches: 6. There are 14 residues in the CDR3. The CDR3 region is CASSPDRGGEKLFF. The CDR3 region has the DNA TGTGCCAGCAGCCCGGACAGGGGCGGCGAAAAACTGTTTTTT.

The chain's CDR3 is CAYSRTGFMNTEAFF. As DNA, the CDR3 is TGTGCCTACTCCCGGACAGGTTTCATGAACACTGAAGCTTTCTTT. This rearrangement joins TRBV30 to TRBJ1-1; 7 bases match TRBD1. There are 15 residues in the CDR3. Unmatched junction bases numbered 11, after V lost 7 bases and J lost 0 bases. CDR1 is GTSNPN and CDR2 is SVGIG in the germline V gene (reference sequence).

V is TRBV6-5 and J is TRBJ2-7; D may be TRBD2 (5 bases). Germline V gives CDR1 MNHEY, CDR2 SVGAGI. The CDR3 has 12 amino acids. Between the trimmed V and J ends, which lost 0 bases and 7 bases, there was a span of 7 bases. DNA of the CDR3: TGTGCCAGCAGTTACTCAGGGAGTGAGCAGTACTTC. Translation: CASSYSGSEQYF.

J is TRBJ1-2 and V is TRBV20-1; a possible D gene is TRBD1 (5 bases). CDR1 DFQATT and CDR2 SNEGSKA come from the germline V gene (reference sequence). V lost 2 bases, J lost 6 bases, and 7 bases lay in between. The CDR3 runs to 11 residues. CDR3 DNA: TGCAGTGCTAGAATCAGGGATGGCTACACCTTC. Its translation is CSARIRDGYTF.

The V gene is TRBV19, the J gene TRBJ2-1; TRBD2 agrees at 12 bases. Trimming took 11 bases from V and 9 from J; bases not matched to a gene: 11. The germline V gene encodes CDR1 LNHDA and CDR2 SQIVND (reference sequence). The CDR3 runs 14 residues. The CDR3 sequence is CAVSSGRVGGEQFF. The CDR3 DNA is TGTGCCGTGTCTAGCGGGAGGGTAGGTGGTGAGCAGTTCTTC.

V gene TRBV9 combines with J gene TRBJ2-5; D might be TRBD2 (5 bases). The V and J ends lost 1 base and 5 bases respectively, with 9 bases between them. This CDR3 region has 13 residues. Germline V lookup: CDR1 SGDLS, CDR2 YYNGEE. As DNA, the CDR3 is TGTGCCAGCAGCGTAAGAGGGTGGGAGACCCAGTACTTC. Translated, it gives CASSVRGWETQYF.

V usage is TRBV9 and J usage is TRBJ2-1, with 7 bases matching TRBD1. This CDR3 has 15 residues. V trimming: 4 bases; J trimming: 0 bases; junction bases outside the gene matches: 4. The V gene's germline CDR1 is SGDLS and CDR2 YYNGEE. In nucleotides, the CDR3 is TGTGCCAGCAGCACCAGGACAGGCTCCTACAATGAGCAGTTCTTC. Protein: CASSTRTGSYNEQFF. Complete variable domain (other parts from reference TRBV9 and TRBJ2-1): DSGVTQTPKHLITATGQRVTLRCSPRSGDLSVYWYQQSLDQGLQFLIQYYNGEERAKGNILERFSAQQFPDLHSELNLSSLELGDSALYFCASSTRTGSYNEQFFGPGTRLTVL.

The rearrangement uses TRBV15 and TRBJ2-5, with a possible D match to TRBD1 (6 bases). This CDR3 spans 16 amino acids. Trimming left V 3 bases short and J 5 bases short, with 19 bases between. The germline V gene encodes CDR1 LNHNV and CDR2 YYDKDF (reference sequence). The CDR3 DNA follows: TGTGCCACCAGCAGCCCTCGACAGGCCCTCGGGGAGACCCAGTACTTC. It specifies CATSSPRQALGETQYF.

The J gene is TRBJ1-6, the V gene TRBV30; 7 bases map to TRBD1. V was clipped by 3 bases and J by 7 bases; unmatched bases: 3. This CDR3 is 13 amino acids long. CDR1 is GTSNPN and CDR2 is SVGIG in the germline V gene (reference sequence). CDR3 sequence (DNA): TGTGCCTGGAGGACAGGGACAAATTCACCCCTCCACTTT. This gives the protein CAWRTGTNSPLHF.

The rearrangement links TRBV27 to TRBJ1-1, with 7 bases aligning to TRBD1. CDR1 is MNHEY, CDR2 SMNVEV, per germline (reference sequence). The CDR3 has 12 amino acids. The J segment lost 5 bases and the V segment lost 10 bases, leaving 7 bases of the junction unmatched. The CDR3 nucleotides read TGTGCCATAAGGGGGCGTGTGACTGAAGCTTTCTTT. It translates to CAIRGRVTEAFF.

This clone came up once. V is TRBV29-1 and J is TRBJ1-1; TRBD1 is a possible D gene (5 bases). Between the trimmed V and J ends, which lost 7 bases and 1 base, there was a span of 16 bases. The CDR3 length is 14 residues. Germline V gene data show CDR1 as SQVTM and CDR2 as ANQGSEA. DNA of the CDR3: TGCAGCGCCGCGGCGGGGCGCGGGAACACTGAAGCTTTCTTT. Its translation: CSAAAGRGNTEAFF. Using reference TRBV29-1 and TRBJ1-1 for the parts outside the CDR3, the full variable domain is SAVISQKPSRDICQRGTSLTIQCQVDSQVTMMFWYRQQPGQSLTLIATANQGSEATYESGFVIDKFPISRPNLTFSTLTVSNMSPEDSSIYLCSAAAGRGNTEAFFGQGTRLTVV.

This sequence joins TRBV6-6 and TRBJ2-7, with 8 bases matching TRBD2. Looked up from germline, CDR1 is MNHNY and CDR2 is SVGAGI (reference sequence). Trimming at V came to 5 bases and at J to 6 bases, leaving 9 bases not matched to a gene. The CDR3 runs 14 residues. The CDR3 reads CASSAPGLVSEQYF. In DNA, the CDR3 is TGTGCCAGCAGTGCCCCGGGACTAGTTTCCGAGCAGTACTTC.

The chain has TRBV2 and TRBJ1-3, with a possible D match to TRBD1 (6 bases). Trimming stripped 7 bases from V and 0 bases from J, with 13 bases between. This CDR3 comprises 15 residues. The germline CDR1 and CDR2 sequences are SNHLY and FYNNEI. As DNA, the CDR3 is TGTGCCAGCACCGTGGACAGAACCTCTGGAAACACCATATATTTT. Translating it yields CASTVDRTSGNTIYF.

The J gene is TRBJ2-5, the V gene TRBV9; 14 bases line up with TRBD2. The end of the DNA aligns better with TRBJ2-7, so the J call may be wrong. Germline V CDR1 and CDR2: SGDLS, YYNGEE. This CDR3 has 18 residues. In DNA form, the CDR3 reads TGTGCCAGCAGCGTAGGCAGTGGGGGACTAGCGGGAGAATACGAGCAGTACTTC. Protein product: CASSVGSGGLAGEYEQYF.

The V gene is TRBV28, the J gene TRBJ2-7, with a tentative D call TRBD2 (6 bases). The CDR3 is made up of 15 amino acids. Germline lookup yields CDR1 MDHEN and CDR2 SYDVKM. The ends were cut back, 7 bases at V and 2 bases at J, with 18 bases in the middle. Written as DNA, the CDR3 is TGTGCCAGCAAAAGCGACGGGGAGGAAGCCTACGAGCAGTACTTC. Translated: CASKSDGEEAYEQYF.

V and J are TRBV10-2 and TRBJ2-3; 7 bases agree with TRBD1. Trimming at V came to 0 bases and at J to 2 bases, leaving 2 bases not matched to a gene. CDR1 WSHSY and CDR2 SAAADI come from the germline V gene. The length of the CDR3 is 15 residues. CDR3 sequence (DNA): TGCGCCAGCAGTGAGTCAACAGGGGCCACAGATACGCAGTATTTT. It translates to CASSESTGATDTQYF.

The rearrangement joins TRBV9 to TRBJ2-1; 7 bases align to TRBD1. J lost 7 bases, V lost 3 bases, and 13 bases had no gene match. The CDR3 is 16 amino acids. CDR1 is SGDLS, CDR2 YYNGEE, per germline. The CDR3 sequence is CASSADGDSHWNEQFF. The DNA of the CDR3 is TGTGCCAGCAGCGCCGACGGGGACAGCCATTGGAATGAGCAGTTCTTC.

V is TRBV30 and J is TRBJ2-5; maybe TRBD2 (5 bases). V lost 4 bases and J 2 bases, leaving 8 bases between the germline ends. The V gene's germline CDR1 is GTSNPN and CDR2 SVGIG (reference sequence). There are 12 residues in the CDR3. The CDR3 DNA reads TGTGCCTGGAACGGAGGACAAGAGACCCAGTACTTC. This gives the protein CAWNGGQETQYF.

The chain uses TRBV5-1 and TRBJ2-7; D remains ambiguous. Trimming shortened V by 0 bases and J by 2 bases, and 6 bases separated the two germline ends. Germline values: CDR1 SGHRS, CDR2 YFSETQ. This CDR3 contains 13 residues. The CDR3 DNA follows: TGCGCCAGCAGCTTGGCAACAGCCTACGAGCAGTACTTC. It codes for CASSLATAYEQYF.

This chain uses TRBV5-6 with TRBJ2-7, with a possible D match to TRBD1 (5 bases). V was trimmed by 1 base and J by 6 bases, leaving 14 bases between them. The CDR3 runs 14 residues. Germline CDR1 and CDR2: SGHDT and YYEEEE. CDR3 amino acids: CASSLSAGNCEQYF. Here the CDR3 DNA reads TGTGCCAGCAGCTTGTCGGCAGGGAACTGCGAGCAGTACTTC.